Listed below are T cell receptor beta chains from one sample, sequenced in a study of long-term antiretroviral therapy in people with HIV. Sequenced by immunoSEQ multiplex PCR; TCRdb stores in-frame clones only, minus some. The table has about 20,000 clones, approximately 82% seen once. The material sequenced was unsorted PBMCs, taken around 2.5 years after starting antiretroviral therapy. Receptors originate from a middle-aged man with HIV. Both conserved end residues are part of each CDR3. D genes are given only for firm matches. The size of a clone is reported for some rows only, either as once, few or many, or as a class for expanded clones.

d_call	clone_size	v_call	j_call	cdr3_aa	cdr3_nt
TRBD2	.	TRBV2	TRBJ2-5	CASSQGLAGGETQYF	TGTGCCAGCAGCCAAGGACTAGCGGGGGGAGAGACCCAGTACTTC
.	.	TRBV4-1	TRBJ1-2	CASSQMTLAGGGYTF	TGCGCCAGCAGCCAAATGACTTTGGCGGGGGGTGGCTACACCTTC
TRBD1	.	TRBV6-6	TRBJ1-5	CASSSRQGGSNQPQHF	TGTGCCAGCAGTTCCCGACAGGGCGGTAGCAATCAGCCCCAGCATTTT
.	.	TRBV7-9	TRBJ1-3	CASRSSRDRLYTIYF	TGTGCCAGCAGATCATCCCGGGACCGTCTTTACACCATATATTTT
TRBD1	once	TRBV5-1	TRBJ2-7	CASSVDRVSTYEQYF	TGCGCCAGCAGCGTAGACAGGGTATCAACCTACGAGCAGTACTTC
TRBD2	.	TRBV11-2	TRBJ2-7	CASSLLTSGGAYSYEQYF	TGTGCCAGCAGCTTACTAACTAGCGGGGGGGCCTATTCCTACGAGCAGTACTTC
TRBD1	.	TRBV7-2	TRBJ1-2	CASSLSLRQSGQGSGGYTF	TGTGCCAGCAGCTTATCCCTCCGGCAGTCGGGACAGGGGTCGGGCGGCTACACCTTC
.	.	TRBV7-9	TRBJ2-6	CASSSSSAGYSGANVLTF	TGTGCCAGCAGCTCTAGTTCGGCAGGGTACTCTGGGGCCAACGTCCTGACTTTC
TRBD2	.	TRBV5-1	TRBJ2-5	CASSFTSGAKETQYF	TGCGCCAGCAGCTTTACTAGCGGAGCAAAAGAGACCCAGTACTTC
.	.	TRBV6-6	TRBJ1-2	CASSWGEGYGYTF	TGTGCCAGCAGCTGGGGGGAGGGCTATGGCTACACCTTC
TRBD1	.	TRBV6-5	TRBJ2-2	CASSWGQGTGELFF	TGTGCCAGCAGTTGGGGACAGGGGACCGGGGAGCTGTTTTTT
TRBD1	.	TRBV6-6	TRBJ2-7	CASIFGTGTYEQYF	TGTGCCAGCATCTTCGGGACAGGGACCTACGAGCAGTACTTC
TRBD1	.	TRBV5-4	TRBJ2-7	CASSSNRDRGEQYF	TGTGCCAGCAGCTCCAACCGGGACAGGGGCGAGCAGTACTTC
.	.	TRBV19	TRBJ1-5	CASRQPLSNQPQHF	TGTGCCAGTAGGCAACCACTAAGCAATCAGCCCCAGCATTTT
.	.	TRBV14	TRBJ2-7	CASSQGGYPYEQYF	TGTGCCAGCAGCCAAGGAGGGTACCCCTACGAGCAGTACTTC
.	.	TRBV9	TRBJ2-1	CASSVGVGGYNEQFF	TGTGCCAGCAGCGTAGGGGTAGGGGGATACAATGAGCAGTTCTTC
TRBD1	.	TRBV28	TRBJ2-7	CASSLGQDLYEQYF	TGTGCCAGCAGTTTGGGACAGGATCTCTACGAGCAGTACTTC
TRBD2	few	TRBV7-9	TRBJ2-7	CASSLSGLGPYEQYF	TGTGCCAGCAGCTTATCGGGACTAGGGCCCTACGAGCAGTACTTC
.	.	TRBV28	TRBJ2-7	CASSRLDYEQYF	TGTGCCAGCAGCCGACTAGACTACGAGCAGTACTTC
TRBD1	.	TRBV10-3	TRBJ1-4	CAIRDRQGPNEKLFF	TGTGCCATCAGGGACAGACAGGGGCCTAATGAAAAACTGTTTTTT
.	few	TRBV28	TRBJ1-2	CASSSLGGGGYTF	TGTGCCAGCAGCTCTTTGGGGGGCGGAGGCTACACCTTC
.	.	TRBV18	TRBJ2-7	CASSQGAFVYEQYF	TGTGCCAGCTCCCAAGGGGCCTTCGTCTACGAGCAGTACTTC
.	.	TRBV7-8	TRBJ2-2	CASSLGWVQGGELFF	TGTGCCAGCAGCTTAGGTTGGGTCCAGGGAGGGGAGCTGTTTTTT
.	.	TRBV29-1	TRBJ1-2	CSVEGDSHYTF	TGCAGCGTTGAAGGGGACTCACACTACACCTTC
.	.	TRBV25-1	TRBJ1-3	CASSESAVSGNTIYF	TGTGCCAGCAGTGAATCAGCTGTCTCTGGAAACACCATATATTTT
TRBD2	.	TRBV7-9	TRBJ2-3	CASSLMTSGDTDTQYF	TGTGCCAGCAGCTTAATGACTAGCGGAGACACAGATACGCAGTATTTT
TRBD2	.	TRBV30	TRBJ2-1	CAWTGGVAGRVDNEQFF	TGTGCCTGGACCGGAGGGGTAGCGGGTCGGGTGGACAATGAGCAGTTCTTC
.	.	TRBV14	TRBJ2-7	CASSQQGHNEQYF	TGTGCCAGCAGCCAACAGGGGCACAACGAGCAGTACTTC
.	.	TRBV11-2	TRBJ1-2	CASSLDQSYYGYTF	TGTGCCAGCAGCTTAGATCAGTCCTACTATGGCTACACCTTC
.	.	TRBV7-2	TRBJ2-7	CASSFGGGRYEQYF	TGTGCCAGCAGCTTTGGGGGGGGGCGTTACGAGCAGTACTTC
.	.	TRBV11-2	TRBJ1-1	CASSLEVWSEQNTEAFF	TGTGCCAGCAGCTTAGAAGTTTGGTCAGAGCAGAACACTGAAGCTTTCTTT
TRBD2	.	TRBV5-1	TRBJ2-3	CASSLAGGPDTQYF	TGCGCCAGCAGCTTGGCGGGGGGGCCGGATACGCAGTATTTT
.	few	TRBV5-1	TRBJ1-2	CASSSLSDLTQGDYGYTF	TGCGCCAGCAGCTCCCTCTCCGACCTCACTCAAGGGGACTATGGCTACACCTTC
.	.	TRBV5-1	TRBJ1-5	CASSFGQGSGQPQHF	TGCGCCAGCAGCTTTGGGCAGGGATCGGGGCAGCCCCAGCATTTT
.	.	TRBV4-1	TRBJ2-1	CASSQVRGGNEQFF	TGCGCCAGCAGCCAAGTCAGGGGAGGGAATGAGCAGTTCTTC
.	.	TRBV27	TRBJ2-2	CASSLGGAAGGELFF	TGTGCCAGCAGTTTAGGGGGGGCAGCCGGCGGGGAGCTGTTTTTT
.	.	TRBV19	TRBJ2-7	CASSRDAGGTPYEQYF	TGTGCCAGTAGTAGGGATGCAGGGGGGACCCCCTACGAGCAGTACTTC
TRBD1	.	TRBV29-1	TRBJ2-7	CSVPGQGSYEQYF	TGCAGCGTGCCGGGACAGGGATCCTACGAGCAGTACTTC
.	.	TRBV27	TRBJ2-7	CASRTSSYEQYF	TGTGCCAGCCGTACGAGCTCCTACGAGCAGTACTTC
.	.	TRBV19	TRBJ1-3	CASRGPGVGNTIYF	TGTGCCAGTAGAGGGCCTGGCGTGGGAAACACCATATATTTT
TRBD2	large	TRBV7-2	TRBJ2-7	CASSPGPGDYPHEQYF	TGTGCCAGCAGCCCCGGGCCGGGGGACTACCCCCACGAGCAGTACTTC
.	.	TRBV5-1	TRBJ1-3	CASSPGTNSGNTIYF	TGCGCCAGCAGCCCGGGGACAAACTCTGGAAACACCATATATTTT
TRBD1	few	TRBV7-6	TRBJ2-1	CASSYGTGPYNEQFF	TGTGCCAGCAGCTACGGGACAGGCCCCTACAATGAGCAGTTCTTC
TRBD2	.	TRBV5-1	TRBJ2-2	CASSPRTSGGVGELFF	TGCGCCAGCAGCCCTCGGACTAGCGGGGGCGTCGGGGAGCTGTTTTTT
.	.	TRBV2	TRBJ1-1	CASESPRTEAFF	TGTGCCAGCGAATCTCCCCGCACTGAAGCTTTCTTT
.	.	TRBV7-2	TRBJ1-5	CASSPTVTGSQPQHF	TGTGCCAGCAGCCCTACTGTCACAGGGAGTCAGCCCCAGCATTTT
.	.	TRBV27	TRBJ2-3	CATQARATDTQYF	TGTGCCACTCAAGCCAGAGCCACAGATACGCAGTATTTT
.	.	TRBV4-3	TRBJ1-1	CASSQDGDTEAFF	TGCGCCAGCAGCCAAGACGGCGATACTGAAGCTTTCTTT
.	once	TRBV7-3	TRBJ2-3	CASSLTPSSTDTQYF	TGTGCCAGCAGCTTAACTCCATCTAGCACAGATACGCAGTATTTT
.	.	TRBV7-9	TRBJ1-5	CATQTANNQPQHF	TGTGCCACCCAGACAGCAAATAATCAGCCCCAGCATTTT
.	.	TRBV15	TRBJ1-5	CATSRVTGDYSNQPQHF	TGTGCCACCAGCAGGGTAACAGGAGATTATAGCAATCAGCCCCAGCATTTT
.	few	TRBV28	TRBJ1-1	CASRGGNTEAFF	TGTGCCAGTCGAGGGGGGAACACTGAAGCTTTCTTT
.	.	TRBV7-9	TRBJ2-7	CASTPVLGTYEQYF	TGTGCCAGCACCCCGGTCCTGGGGACTTACGAGCAGTACTTC
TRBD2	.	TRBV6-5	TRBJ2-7	CASSLLAGDSYEQYF	TGTGCCAGCAGTTTACTAGCGGGGGATTCCTACGAGCAGTACTTC
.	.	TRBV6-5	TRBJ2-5	CATGTGQETQYF	TGTGCCACAGGGACGGGACAAGAGACCCAGTACTTC
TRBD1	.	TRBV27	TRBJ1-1	CASSPTRGTGYLSWAEAFF	TGTGCCAGCAGTCCAACTCGCGGGACAGGGTACTTATCGTGGGCTGAAGCTTTCTTT
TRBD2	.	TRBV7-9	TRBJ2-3	CASSPRTSGSGTDTQYF	TGTGCCAGCAGCCCCCGGACTAGCGGGAGCGGAACAGATACGCAGTATTTT
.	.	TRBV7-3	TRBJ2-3	CASSLGGQPPSTDTQYF	TGTGCCAGCAGCTTAGGCGGGCAGCCTCCTAGCACAGATACGCAGTATTTT
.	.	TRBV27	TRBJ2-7	CASSLSRGSSYEQYF	TGTGCCAGCAGTTTATCGCGGGGAAGCTCCTACGAGCAGTACTTC